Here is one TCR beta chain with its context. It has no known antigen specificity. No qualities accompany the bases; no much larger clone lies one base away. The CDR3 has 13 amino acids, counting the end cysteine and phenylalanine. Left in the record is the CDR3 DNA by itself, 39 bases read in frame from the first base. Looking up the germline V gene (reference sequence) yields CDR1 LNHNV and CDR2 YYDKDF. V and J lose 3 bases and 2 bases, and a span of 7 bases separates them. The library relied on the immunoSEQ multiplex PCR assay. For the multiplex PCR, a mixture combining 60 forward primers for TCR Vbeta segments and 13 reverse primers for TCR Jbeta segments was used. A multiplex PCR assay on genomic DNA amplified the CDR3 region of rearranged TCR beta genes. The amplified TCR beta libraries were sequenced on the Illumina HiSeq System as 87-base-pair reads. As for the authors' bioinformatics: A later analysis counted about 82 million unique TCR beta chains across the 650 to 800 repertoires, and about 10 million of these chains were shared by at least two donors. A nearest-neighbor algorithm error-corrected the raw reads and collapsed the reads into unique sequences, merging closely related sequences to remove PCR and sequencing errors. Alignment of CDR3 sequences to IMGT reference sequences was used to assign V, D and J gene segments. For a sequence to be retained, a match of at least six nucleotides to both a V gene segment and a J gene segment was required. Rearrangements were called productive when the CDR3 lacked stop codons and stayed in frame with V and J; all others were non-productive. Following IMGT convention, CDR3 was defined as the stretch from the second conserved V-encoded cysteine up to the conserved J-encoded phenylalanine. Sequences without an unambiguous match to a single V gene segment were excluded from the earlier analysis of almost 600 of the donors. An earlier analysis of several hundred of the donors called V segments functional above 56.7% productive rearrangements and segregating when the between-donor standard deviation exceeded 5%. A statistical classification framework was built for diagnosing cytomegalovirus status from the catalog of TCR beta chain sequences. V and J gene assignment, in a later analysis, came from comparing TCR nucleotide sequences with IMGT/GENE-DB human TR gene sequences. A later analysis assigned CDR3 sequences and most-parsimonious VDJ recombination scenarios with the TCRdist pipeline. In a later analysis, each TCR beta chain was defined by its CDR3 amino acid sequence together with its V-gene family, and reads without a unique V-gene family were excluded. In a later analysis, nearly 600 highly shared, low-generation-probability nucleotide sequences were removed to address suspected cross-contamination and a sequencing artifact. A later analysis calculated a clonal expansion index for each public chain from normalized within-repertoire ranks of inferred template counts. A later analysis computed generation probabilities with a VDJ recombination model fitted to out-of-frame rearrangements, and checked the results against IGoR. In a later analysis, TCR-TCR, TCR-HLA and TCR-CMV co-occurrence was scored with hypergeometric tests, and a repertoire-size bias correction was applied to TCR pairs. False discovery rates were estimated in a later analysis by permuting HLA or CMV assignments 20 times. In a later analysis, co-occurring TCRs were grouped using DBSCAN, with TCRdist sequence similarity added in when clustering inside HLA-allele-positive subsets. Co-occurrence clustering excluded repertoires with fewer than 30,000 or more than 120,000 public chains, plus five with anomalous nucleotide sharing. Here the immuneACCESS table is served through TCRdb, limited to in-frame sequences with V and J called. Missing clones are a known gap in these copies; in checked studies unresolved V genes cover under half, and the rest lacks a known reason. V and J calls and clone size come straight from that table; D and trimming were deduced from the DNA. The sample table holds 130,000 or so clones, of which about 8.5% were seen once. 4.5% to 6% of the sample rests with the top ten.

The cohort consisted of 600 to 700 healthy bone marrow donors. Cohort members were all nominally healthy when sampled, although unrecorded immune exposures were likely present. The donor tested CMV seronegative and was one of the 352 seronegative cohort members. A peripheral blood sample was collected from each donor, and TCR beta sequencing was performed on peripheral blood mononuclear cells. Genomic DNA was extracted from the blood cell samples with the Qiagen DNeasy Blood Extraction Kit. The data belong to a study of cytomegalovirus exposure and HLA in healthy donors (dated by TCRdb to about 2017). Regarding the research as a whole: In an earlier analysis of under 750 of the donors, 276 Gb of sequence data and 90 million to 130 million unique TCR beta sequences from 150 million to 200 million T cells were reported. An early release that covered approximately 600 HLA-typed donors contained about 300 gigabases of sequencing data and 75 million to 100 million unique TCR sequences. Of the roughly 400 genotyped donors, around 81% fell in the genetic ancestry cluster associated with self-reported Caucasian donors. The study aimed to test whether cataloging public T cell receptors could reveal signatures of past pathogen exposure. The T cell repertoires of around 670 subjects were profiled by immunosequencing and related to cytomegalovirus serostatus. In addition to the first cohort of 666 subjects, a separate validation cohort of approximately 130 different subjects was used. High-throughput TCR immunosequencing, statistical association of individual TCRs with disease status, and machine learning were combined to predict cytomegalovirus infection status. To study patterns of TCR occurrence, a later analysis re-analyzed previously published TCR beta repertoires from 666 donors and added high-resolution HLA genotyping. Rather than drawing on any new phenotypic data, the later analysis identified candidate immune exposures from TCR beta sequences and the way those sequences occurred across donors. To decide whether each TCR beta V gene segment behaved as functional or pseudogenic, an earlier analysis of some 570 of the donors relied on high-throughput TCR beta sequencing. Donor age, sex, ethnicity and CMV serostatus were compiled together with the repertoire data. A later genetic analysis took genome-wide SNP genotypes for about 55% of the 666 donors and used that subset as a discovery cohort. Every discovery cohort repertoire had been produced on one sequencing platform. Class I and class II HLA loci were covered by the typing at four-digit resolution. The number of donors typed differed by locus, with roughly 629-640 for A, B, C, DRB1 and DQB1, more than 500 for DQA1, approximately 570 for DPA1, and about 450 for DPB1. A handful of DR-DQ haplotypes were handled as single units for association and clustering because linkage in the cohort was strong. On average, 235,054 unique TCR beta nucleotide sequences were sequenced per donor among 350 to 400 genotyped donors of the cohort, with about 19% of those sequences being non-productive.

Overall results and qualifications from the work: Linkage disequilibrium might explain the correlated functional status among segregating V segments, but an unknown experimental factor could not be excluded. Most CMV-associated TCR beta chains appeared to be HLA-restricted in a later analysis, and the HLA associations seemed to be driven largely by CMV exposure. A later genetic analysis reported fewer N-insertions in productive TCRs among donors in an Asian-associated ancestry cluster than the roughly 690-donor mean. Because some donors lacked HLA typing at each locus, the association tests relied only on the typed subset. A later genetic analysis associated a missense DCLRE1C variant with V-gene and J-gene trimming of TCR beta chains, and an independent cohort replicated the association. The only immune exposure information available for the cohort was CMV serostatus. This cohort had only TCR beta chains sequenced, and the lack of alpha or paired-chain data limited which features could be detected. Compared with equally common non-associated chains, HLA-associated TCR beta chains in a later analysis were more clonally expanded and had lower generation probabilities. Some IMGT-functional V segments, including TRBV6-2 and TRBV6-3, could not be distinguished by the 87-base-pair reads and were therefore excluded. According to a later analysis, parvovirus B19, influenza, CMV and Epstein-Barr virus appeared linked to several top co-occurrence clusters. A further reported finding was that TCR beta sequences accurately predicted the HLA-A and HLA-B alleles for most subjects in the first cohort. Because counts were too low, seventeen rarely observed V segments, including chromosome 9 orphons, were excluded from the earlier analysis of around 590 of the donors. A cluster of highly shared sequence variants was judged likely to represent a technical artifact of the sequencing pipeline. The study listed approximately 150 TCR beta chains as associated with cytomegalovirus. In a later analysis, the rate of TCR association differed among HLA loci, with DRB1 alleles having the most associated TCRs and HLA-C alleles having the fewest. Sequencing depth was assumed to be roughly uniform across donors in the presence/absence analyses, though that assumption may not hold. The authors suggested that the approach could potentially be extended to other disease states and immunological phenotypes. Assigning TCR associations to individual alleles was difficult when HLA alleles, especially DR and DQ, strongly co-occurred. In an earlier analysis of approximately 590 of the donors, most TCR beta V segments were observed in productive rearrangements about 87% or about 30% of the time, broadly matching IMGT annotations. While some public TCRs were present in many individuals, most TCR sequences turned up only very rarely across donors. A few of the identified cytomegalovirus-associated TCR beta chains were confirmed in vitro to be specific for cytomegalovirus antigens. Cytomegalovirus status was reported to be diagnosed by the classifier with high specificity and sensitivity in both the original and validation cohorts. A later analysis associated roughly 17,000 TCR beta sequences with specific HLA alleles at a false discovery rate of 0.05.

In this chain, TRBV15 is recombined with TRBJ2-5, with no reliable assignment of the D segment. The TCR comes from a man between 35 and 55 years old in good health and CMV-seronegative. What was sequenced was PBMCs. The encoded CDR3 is CATSRVVQETQYF. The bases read TGTGCCACCAGCAGGGTAGTTCAAGAGACCCAGTACTTC. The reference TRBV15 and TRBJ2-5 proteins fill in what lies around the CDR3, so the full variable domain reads DAMVIQNPRYQVTQFGKPVTLSCSQTLNHNVMYWYQQKSSQAPKLLFHYYDKDFNNEADTPDNFQSRRPNTSFCFLDIRSPGLGDTAMYLCATSRVVQETQYFGPGTRLLVL.